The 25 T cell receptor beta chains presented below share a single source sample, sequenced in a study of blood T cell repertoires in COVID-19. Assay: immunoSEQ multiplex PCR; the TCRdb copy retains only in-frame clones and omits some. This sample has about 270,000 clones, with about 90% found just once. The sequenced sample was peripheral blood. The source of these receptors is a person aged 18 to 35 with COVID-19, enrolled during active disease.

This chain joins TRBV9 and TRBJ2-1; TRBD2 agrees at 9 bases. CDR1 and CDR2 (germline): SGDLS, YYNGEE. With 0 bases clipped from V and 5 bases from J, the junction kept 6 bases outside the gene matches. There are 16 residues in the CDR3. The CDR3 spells CASSVAGLAGNNEQFF. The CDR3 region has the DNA TGTGCCAGCAGCGTAGCTGGCCTAGCGGGGAACAATGAGCAGTTCTTC.

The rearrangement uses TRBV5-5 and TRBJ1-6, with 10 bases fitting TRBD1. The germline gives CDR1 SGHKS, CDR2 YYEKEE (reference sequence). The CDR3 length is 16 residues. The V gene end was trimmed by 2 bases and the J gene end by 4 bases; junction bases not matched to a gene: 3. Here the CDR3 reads CASSFGTGVYNSPLHF. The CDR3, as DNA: TGTGCCAGCAGCTTCGGGACAGGGGTTTATAATTCACCCCTCCACTTT.

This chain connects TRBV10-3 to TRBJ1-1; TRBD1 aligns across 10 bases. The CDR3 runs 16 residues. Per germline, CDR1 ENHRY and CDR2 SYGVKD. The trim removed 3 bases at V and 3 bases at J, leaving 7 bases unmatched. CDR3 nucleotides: TGTGCCATCAGTGAATTCCGGGACAGGGGTGACACTGAAGCTTTCTTT. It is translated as CAISEFRDRGDTEAFF.

The CDR3 DNA reads as TGTGCCAGCAGCTTAGAGACAGGGGGGGGTTCACCCCTCCACTTT. Translated, it gives CASSLETGGGSPLHF. V and J are TRBV7-9 and TRBJ1-6; 9 nucleotides match TRBD1. The V gene's germline CDR1 is SEHNR and CDR2 FQNEAQ (reference sequence). The ends lost 1 base at V and 9 bases at J; junction bases unmatched: 4. CDR3 length: 15 residues.

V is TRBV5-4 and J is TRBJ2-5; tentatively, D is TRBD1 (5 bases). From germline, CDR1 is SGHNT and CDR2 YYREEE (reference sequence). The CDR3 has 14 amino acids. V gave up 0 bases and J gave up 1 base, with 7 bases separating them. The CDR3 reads CASSLGQIQETQYF. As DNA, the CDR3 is TGTGCCAGCAGCTTGGGACAGATCCAAGAGACCCAGTACTTC.

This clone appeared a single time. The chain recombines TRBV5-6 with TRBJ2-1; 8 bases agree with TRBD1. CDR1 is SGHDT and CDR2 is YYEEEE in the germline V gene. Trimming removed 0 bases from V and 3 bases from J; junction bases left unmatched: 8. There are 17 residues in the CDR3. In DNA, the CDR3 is TGTGCCAGCAGCTTGGCAGGTCCGGGACAGGACTACAATGAGCAGTTCTTC. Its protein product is CASSLAGPGQDYNEQFF.

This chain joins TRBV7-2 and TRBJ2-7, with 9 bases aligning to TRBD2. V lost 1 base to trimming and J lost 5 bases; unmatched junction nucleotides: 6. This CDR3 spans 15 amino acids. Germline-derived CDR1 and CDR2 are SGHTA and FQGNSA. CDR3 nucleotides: TGTGCCAGCAGCTTAGTGGCGGGAGGGAGCGACGAGCAGTACTTC. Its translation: CASSLVAGGSDEQYF.

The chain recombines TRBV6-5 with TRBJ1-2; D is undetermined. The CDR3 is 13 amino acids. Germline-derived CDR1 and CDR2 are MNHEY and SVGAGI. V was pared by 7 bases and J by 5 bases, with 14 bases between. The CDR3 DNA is TGTGCCAGCACCCCGGGCACTAGATATGGCTACACCTTC. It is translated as CASTPGTRYGYTF.

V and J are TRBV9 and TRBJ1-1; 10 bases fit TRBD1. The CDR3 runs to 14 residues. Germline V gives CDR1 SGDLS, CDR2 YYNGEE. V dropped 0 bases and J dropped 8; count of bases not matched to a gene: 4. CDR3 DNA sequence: TGTGCCAGCAGCGTAGTGACAGGGGGCGACGAAGCTTTCTTT. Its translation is CASSVVTGGDEAFF.

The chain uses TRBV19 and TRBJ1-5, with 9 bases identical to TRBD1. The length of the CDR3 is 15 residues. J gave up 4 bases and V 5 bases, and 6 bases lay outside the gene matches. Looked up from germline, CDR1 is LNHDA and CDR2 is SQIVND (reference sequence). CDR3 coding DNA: TGTGCCAGTAGTTACGGACAGGGGCTGAATCAGCCCCAGCATTTT. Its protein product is CASSYGQGLNQPQHF.

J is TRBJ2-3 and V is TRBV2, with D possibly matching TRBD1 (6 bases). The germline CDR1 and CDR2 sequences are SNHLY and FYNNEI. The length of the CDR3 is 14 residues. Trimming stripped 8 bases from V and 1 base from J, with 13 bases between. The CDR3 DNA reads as TGTGCCAGCCAATCAGGGGACCGCACAGATACGCAGTATTTT. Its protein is CASQSGDRTDTQYF.

CDR3: CATASGLSSYNEQFF. CDR3 sequence (DNA): TGTGCCACCGCCAGCGGGTTAAGCTCCTACAATGAGCAGTTCTTC. The chain couples TRBV10-3 to TRBJ2-1, with a tentative D call TRBD2 (6 bases). This CDR3 region has 15 residues. The V end lost 10 bases, the J end lost 0 bases, and 16 bases lay between the germline ends. Looked up from germline, CDR1 is ENHRY and CDR2 is SYGVKD.

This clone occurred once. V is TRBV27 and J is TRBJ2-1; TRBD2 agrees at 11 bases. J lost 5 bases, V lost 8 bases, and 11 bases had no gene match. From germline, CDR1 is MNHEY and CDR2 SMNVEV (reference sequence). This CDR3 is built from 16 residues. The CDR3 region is CASASLAGEKNNEQFF. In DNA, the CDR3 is TGTGCCAGCGCTTCACTAGCGGGAGAGAAAAACAATGAGCAGTTCTTC.

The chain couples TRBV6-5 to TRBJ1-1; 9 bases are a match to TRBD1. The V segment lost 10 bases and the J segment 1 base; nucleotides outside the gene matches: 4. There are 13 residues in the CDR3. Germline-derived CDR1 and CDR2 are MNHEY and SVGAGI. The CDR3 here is CATPDRGNTEAFF. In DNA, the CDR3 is TGTGCCACACCGGACAGGGGGAACACTGAAGCTTTCTTT.

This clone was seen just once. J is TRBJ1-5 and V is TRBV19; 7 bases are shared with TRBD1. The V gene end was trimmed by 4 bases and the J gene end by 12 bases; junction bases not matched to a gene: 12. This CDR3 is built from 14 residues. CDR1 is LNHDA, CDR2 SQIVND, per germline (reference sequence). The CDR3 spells CASSTTSTGRDQHF. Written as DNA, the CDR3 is TGTGCCAGTAGTACAACTTCGACAGGGAGAGACCAGCATTTT.

DNA of the CDR3: TGCGCCAGCAGCTCCCTGCGTAGAGGGCTCGGCTACACCTTC. It codes for CASSSLRRGLGYTF. The chain has TRBV5-1 and TRBJ1-2; D remains unclear. The CDR3 loop spans 14 amino acids. CDR1 and CDR2 (germline): SGHRS, YFSETQ. Trimming left V 3 bases short and J 8 bases short, with 17 bases between.

CDR3 sequence (DNA): TGTGCCAGCAGCTTGGTGGCGGGAGGGCCCGACGAGCAGTACTTC. Amino acids: CASSLVAGGPDEQYF. V gene TRBV5-4 combines with J gene TRBJ2-7; 9 bases line up with TRBD2. After removal of 0 bases from V and 5 bases from J, the junction contained 6 bases not matched to a gene. Germline V gives CDR1 SGHNT, CDR2 YYREEE (reference sequence). The CDR3 is 15 residues long.

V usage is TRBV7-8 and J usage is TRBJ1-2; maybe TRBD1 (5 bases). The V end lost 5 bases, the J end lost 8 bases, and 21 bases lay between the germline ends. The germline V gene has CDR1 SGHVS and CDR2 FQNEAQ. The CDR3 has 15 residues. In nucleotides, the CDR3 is TGTGCCAGCAGCACGTTGCTGGTGGGGCTCGGGGGCTACACCTTC. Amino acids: CASSTLLVGLGGYTF. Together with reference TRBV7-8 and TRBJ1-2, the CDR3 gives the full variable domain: GAGVSQSPRYKVAKRGQDVALRCDPISGHVSLFWYQQALGQGPEFLTYFQNEAQLDKSGLPSDRFFAERPEGSVSTLKIQRTQQEDSAVYLCASSTLLVGLGGYTFGSGTRLTVV.

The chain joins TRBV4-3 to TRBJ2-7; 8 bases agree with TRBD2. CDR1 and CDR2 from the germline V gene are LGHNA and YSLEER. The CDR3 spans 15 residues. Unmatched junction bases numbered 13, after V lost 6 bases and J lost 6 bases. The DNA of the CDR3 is TGCGCCAGCAGGCCTGACCGGGGGGGGTTTGGCGAGCAGTACTTC. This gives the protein CASRPDRGGFGEQYF.

The CDR3 reads CASSPRAVYNEQFF. The CDR3 coding sequence is TGTGCCAGCTCACCACGTGCGGTCTACAATGAGCAGTTCTTC. The chain joins TRBV18 to TRBJ2-1; D gene unclear. Germline CDR1 KGHSH, CDR2 LQKENI. The V and J ends lost 1 base and 3 bases respectively, with 7 bases between them. This CDR3 region has 14 residues.

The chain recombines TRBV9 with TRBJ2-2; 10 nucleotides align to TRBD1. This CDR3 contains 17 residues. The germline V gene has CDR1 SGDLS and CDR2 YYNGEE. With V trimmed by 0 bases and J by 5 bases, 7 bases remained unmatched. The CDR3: CASSVGGGTGETGELFF. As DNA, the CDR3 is TGTGCCAGCAGCGTAGGAGGAGGGACAGGGGAAACCGGGGAGCTGTTTTTT.

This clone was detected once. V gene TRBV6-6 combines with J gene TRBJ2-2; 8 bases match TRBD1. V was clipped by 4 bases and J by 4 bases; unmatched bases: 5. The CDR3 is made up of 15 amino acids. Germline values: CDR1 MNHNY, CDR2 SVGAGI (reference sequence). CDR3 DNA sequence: TGTGCCAGCAGTTCGGCGGACAGGGCCACCGGGGAGCTGTTTTTT. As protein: CASSSADRATGELFF.

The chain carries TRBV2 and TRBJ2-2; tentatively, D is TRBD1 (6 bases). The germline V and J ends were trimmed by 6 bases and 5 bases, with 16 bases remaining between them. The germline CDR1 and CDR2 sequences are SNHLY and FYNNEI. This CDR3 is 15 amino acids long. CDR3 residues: CASSPGTLLTGELFF. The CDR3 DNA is TGTGCCAGCAGCCCCGGGACACTTTTGACCGGGGAGCTGTTTTTT.

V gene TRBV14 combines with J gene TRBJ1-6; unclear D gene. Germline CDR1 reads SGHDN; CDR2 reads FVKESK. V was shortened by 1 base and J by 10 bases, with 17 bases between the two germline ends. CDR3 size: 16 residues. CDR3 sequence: CASSQGPEEGLSPLHF. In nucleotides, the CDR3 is TGTGCCAGCAGCCAAGGTCCCGAAGAGGGTTTATCACCCCTCCACTTT.

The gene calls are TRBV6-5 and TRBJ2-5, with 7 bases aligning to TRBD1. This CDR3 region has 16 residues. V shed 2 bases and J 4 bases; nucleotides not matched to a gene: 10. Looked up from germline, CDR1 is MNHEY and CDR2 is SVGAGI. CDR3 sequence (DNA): TGTGCCAGCAGTTACGCTACAGGGGCGGTGGGAGAGACCCAGTACTTC. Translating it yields CASSYATGAVGETQYF.